This T cell receptor (beta chain) appears in the sequencing data of a study of Tregs in tolerant kidney transplant recipients. Findings and limits, study-wide: Tregs expanded with activated donor B cells seemed most donor-specific. Findings come from small patient numbers and require larger validation. Biological reproducibility was not directly addressed, but technical replication error appeared minimal.

With respect to this clone: The antigen is undetermined.

Thawed PBMCs were FACS-sorted into unstimulated CD4+CD25+CD127- regulatory T cells, CD4+CD25- non-regulatory cells, CD4 and CD8 cells. TCRdb keeps only in-frame clones here, not all; method: immunoSEQ multiplex PCR. The data show about 240,000 clones, around 81% seen once. This CDR3 has 16 residues. The germline CDR1 and CDR2 sequences are SGHRS and YFSETQ. V lost 4 bases to trimming and J lost 3 bases, with 20 bases between them. The V gene is TRBV5-1, the J gene TRBJ2-7; possibly TRBD1 for D (5 bases). The sequence derives from a human donor in good health. The specimen sequenced was CD4+ T cells from blood. CDR3 in amino acids: CASSLHRTRVNYEQYF. DNA of the CDR3: TGCGCCAGCAGCCTACATCGGACAAGGGTAAACTACGAGCAGTACTTC.